This passage covers 9 T cell receptor beta chains from one sample sequenced in a study of blood T cell repertoires in COVID-19. Some clones are missing from TCRdb's copy, which holds only in-frame ones; the method was immunoSEQ multiplex PCR. This table has tens of thousands of clones, about 85% appearing once. Sequences were obtained from peripheral blood. The receptor source for this set is a human donor in a cohort sampled during active COVID-19.

This rearrangement joins TRBV2 to TRBJ1-1; 8 nucleotides match TRBD1. CDR3 length: 14 amino acids. Germline V gene lookup returns CDR1 SNHLY and CDR2 FYNNEI. V trimming: 9 bases; J trimming: 2 bases; junction bases outside the gene matches: 8. The CDR3 nucleotides are TGTGCCAGTCGGGGACAGGTGATTAACACTGAAGCTTTCTTT. It specifies CASRGQVINTEAFF.

J is TRBJ2-7 and V is TRBV7-2, with D uncertain. V dropped 1 base and J dropped 5 bases, with 6 bases sitting between them. The CDR3 totals 12 residues. Germline V gene sequence: CDR1 SGHTA, CDR2 FQGNSA. CDR3 residues: CASSLVGDEQYF. The DNA of the CDR3 is TGTGCCAGCAGCTTAGTCGGTGACGAGCAGTACTTC.

This clone appeared once. V is TRBV20-1 and J is TRBJ2-4, with D perhaps matching TRBD1 (7 bases). Trimming took 3 bases from V and 6 from J, leaving 12 bases between them. CDR1 and CDR2 (germline): DFQATT, SNEGSKA (reference sequence). The CDR3 runs to 13 residues. The CDR3, as DNA: TGCAGTGCTAGTGGGCAGGGGGGAAACATTCAGTACTTC. Translating it yields CSASGQGGNIQYF.

Written as DNA, the CDR3 is TGTGCCAGTAGTACCGGACAGGGAACTTCTAATGAAAAACTGTTTTTT. Translating it yields CASSTGQGTSNEKLFF. The genes are TRBV19 and TRBJ1-4; 8 nucleotides match TRBD1. Losses at the gene ends were 4 bases for V and 3 bases for J; bases not matched to a gene: 7. The CDR3 is 16 amino acids. From germline, CDR1 is LNHDA and CDR2 SQIVND (reference sequence). Full variable domain (remainder filled in from reference TRBV19 and TRBJ1-4): DGGITQSPKYLFRKEGQNVTLSCEQNLNHDAMYWYRQDPGQGLRLIYYSQIVNDFQKGDIAEGYSVSREKKESFPLTVTSAQKNPTAFYLCASSTGQGTSNEKLFFGSGTQLSVL.

The V call is TRBV15, the J call TRBJ1-1, with 7 bases identical to TRBD1. The germline V gene encodes CDR1 LNHNV and CDR2 YYDKDF (reference sequence). The V segment lost 7 bases and the J segment 3 bases; nucleotides outside the gene matches: 8. This CDR3 has 14 amino acids. In DNA form, the CDR3 reads TGTGCCACCAATGGGAGACAGGGAGACACTGAAGCTTTCTTT. Its protein product is CATNGRQGDTEAFF.

This clone has a single count. The rearrangement links TRBV29-1 to TRBJ1-1; possible D gene TRBD1, 5 bases. The CDR3 extends over 13 amino acids. V gave up 7 bases and J gave up 0 bases, with 12 bases separating them. Germline V lookup: CDR1 SQVTM, CDR2 ANQGSEA. The CDR3 loop reads CSGGRRMNTEAFF. Here the CDR3 DNA reads TGCAGCGGGGGACGGAGGATGAACACTGAAGCTTTCTTT.

This clone was counted between two and nine times. This chain joins TRBV7-8 and TRBJ1-5, with 7 positions matching TRBD1. With 5 bases clipped from V and 3 bases from J, the junction kept 10 bases outside the gene matches. There are 16 residues in the CDR3. The germline gives CDR1 SGHVS, CDR2 FQNEAQ. The CDR3 DNA follows: TGTGCCAGCAGCCTCACTCGAGGACAGGACAATCAGCCCCAGCATTTT. This codes for CASSLTRGQDNQPQHF.

The chain is built from TRBV9 and TRBJ2-4, with D uncertain. CDR3 length: 15 residues. V was shortened by 1 base and J by 1 base, with 9 bases between the two germline ends. Germline V gives CDR1 SGDLS, CDR2 YYNGEE. The CDR3 spells CASSVYPVAKNIQYF. DNA for the CDR3: TGTGCCAGCAGCGTATACCCAGTGGCCAAAAACATTCAGTACTTC.

This clone was recorded once. The chain combines TRBV18 with TRBJ2-3; D is ambiguous. Germline V gene lookup returns CDR1 KGHSH and CDR2 LQKENI. The CDR3 contains 15 residues. The ends were cut back, 6 bases at V and 2 bases at J, with 15 bases in the middle. The CDR3 here is CASSSQQKNTDTQYF. The CDR3 DNA follows: TGTGCCAGCTCCTCTCAACAGAAAAACACAGATACGCAGTATTTT.